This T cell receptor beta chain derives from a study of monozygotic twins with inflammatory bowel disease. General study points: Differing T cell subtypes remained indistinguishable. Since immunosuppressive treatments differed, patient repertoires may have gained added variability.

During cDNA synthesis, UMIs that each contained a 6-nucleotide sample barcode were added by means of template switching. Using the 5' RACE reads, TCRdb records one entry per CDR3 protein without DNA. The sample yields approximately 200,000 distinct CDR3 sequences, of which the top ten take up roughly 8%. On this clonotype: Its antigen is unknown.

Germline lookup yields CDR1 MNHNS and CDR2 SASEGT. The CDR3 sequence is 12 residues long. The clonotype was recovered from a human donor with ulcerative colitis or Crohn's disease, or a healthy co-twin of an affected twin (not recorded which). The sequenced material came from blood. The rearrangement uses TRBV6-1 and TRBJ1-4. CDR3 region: CASKSFSEKLFF.